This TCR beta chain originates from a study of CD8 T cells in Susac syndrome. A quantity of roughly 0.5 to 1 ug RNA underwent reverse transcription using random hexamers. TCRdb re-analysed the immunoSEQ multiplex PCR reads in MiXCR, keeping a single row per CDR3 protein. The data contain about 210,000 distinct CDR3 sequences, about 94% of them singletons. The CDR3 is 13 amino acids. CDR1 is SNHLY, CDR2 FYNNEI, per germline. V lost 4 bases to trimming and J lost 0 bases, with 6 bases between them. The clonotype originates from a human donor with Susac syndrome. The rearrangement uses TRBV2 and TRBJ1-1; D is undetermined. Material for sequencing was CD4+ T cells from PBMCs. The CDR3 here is CASSGSMNTEAFF. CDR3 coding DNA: TGTGCCAGCAGTGGGTCCATGAACACTGAAGCTTTCTTT.